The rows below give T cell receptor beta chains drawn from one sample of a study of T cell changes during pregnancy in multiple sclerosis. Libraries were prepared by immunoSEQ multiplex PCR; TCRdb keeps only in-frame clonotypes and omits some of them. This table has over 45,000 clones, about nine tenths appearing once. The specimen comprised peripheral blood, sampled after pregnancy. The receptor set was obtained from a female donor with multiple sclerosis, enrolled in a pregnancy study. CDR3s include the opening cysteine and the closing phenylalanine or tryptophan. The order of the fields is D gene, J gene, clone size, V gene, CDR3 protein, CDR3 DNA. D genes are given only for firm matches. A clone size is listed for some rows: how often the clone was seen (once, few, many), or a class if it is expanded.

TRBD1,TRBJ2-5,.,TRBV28,CAIEGQRQGALSVMETQYF,TGTGCGATCGAGGGTCAGAGACAGGGGGCGCTGAGTGTTATGGAGACCCAGTACTTC
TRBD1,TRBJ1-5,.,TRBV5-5,CASSPTGYSNQPQHF,TGTGCCAGCAGCCCGACAGGGTATAGCAATCAGCCCCAGCATTTT
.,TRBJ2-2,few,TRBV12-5,CASGSAPEYTGELFF,TGTGCTAGTGGTTCGGCCCCGGAGTACACCGGGGAGCTGTTTTTT
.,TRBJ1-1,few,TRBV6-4,CASPGAFF,TGTGCCAGCCCCGGAGCTTTCTTT
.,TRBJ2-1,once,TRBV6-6,CASSVQGSLPYNEQFF,TGTGCCAGCAGTGTACAGGGATCTCTGCCCTACAATGAGCAGTTCTTC
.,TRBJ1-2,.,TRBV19,CASSPLGNYGYTF,TGTGCCAGTAGCCCTCTAGGAAACTATGGCTACACCTTC
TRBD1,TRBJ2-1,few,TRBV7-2,CASSFDRGRENEQFF,TGTGCCAGCAGCTTCGACAGGGGGCGCGAGAATGAGCAGTTCTTC
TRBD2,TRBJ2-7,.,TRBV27,CASSLLGGGSYEQYF,TGTGCCAGCAGTTTACTCGGGGGGGGATCCTACGAGCAGTACTTC
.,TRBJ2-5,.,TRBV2,CASTPEFQETQYF,TGTGCCAGCACCCCGGAGTTCCAAGAGACCCAGTACTTC
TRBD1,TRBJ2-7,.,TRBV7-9,CASSRTGTREQYF,TGTGCCAGCAGCCGGACAGGGACCCGTGAGCAGTACTTC
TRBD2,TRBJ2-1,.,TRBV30,CAWSYRGAYNEQFF,TGTGCCTGGAGTTATCGGGGGGCCTACAATGAGCAGTTCTTC
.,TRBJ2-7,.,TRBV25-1,CASSDRYEQYF,TGTGCCAGCAGTGACCGCTACGAGCAGTACTTC
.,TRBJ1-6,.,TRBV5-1,CASSSESSYNSPLHF,TGCGCCAGCAGCTCCGAGAGCTCCTATAATTCACCCCTCCACTTT
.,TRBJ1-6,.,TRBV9,CASSVEQEVSPLHF,TGTGCCAGCAGCGTAGAGCAAGAGGTGTCACCCCTCCACTTT
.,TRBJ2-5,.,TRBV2,CASSSGTRGHQETQYF,TGTGCCAGCAGTTCCGGGACTAGGGGGCACCAAGAGACCCAGTACTTC
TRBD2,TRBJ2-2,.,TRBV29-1,CSVSGAGELFF,TGCAGCGTGAGCGGGGCCGGGGAGCTGTTTTTT
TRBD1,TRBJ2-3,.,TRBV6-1,CASSDTWGRGQGSTDTQYF,TGTGCCAGCAGTGACACTTGGGGCCGTGGACAGGGAAGCACAGATACGCAGTATTTT
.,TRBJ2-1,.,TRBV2,CADGQGASGGALNEQFF,TGTGCCGACGGACAGGGGGCTAGCGGGGGGGCCCTAAATGAGCAGTTCTTC
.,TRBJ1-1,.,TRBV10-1,CASSENMNTEAFF,TGCGCCAGCAGTGAAAACATGAACACTGAAGCTTTCTTT
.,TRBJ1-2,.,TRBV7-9,CASSLGSGNYGYTF,TGTGCCAGCAGCTTGGGCTCCGGTAACTATGGCTACACCTTC
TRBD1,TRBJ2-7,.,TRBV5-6,CASSSTTGGFFPYEQYF,TGTGCCAGCAGCTCCACGACAGGGGGCTTTTTTCCCTACGAGCAGTACTTC
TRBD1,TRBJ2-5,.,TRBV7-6,CASSSGQSAETQYF,TGTGCCAGCAGCTCGGGACAGTCCGCAGAGACCCAGTACTTC
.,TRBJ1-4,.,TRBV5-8,CASSLGQVGVNEKLFF,TGTGCCAGCAGCTTGGGACAGGTGGGGGTAAATGAAAAACTGTTTTTT
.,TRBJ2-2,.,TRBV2,CASSVYPRELFF,TGTGCCAGCAGTGTCTACCCCCGGGAGCTGTTTTTT
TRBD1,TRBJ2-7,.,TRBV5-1,CASSAGGTGSYEQYF,TGCGCCAGCAGCGCTGGTGGGACAGGCTCCTACGAGCAGTACTTC
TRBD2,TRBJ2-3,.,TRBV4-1,CASSGSRRSGGATQYF,TGCGCCAGCAGCGGAAGTCGAAGGAGCGGGGGTGCTACGCAGTATTTT
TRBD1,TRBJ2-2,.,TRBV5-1,CASSPGDSRTGELFF,TGCGCCAGCAGCCCAGGGGACAGTAGGACCGGGGAGCTGTTTTTT
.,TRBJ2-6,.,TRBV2,CASSEGTPGANVLTF,TGTGCCAGCAGTGAAGGAACTCCTGGGGCCAACGTCCTGACTTTC
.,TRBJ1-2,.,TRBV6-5,CASSYSDRGYTF,TGTGCCAGCAGTTACTCCGATCGGGGCTACACCTTC
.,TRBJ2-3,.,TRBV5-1,CASSSGPREVDTQYF,TGCGCCAGCAGCTCAGGCCCCCGAGAAGTGGATACGCAGTATTTT
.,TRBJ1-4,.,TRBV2,CASSLQGTNEKLFF,TGTGCCAGCAGCCTACAGGGAACTAATGAAAAACTGTTTTTT
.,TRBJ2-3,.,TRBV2,CAISTRGDTQYF,TGTGCCATCTCGACTAGGGGAGATACGCAGTATTTT
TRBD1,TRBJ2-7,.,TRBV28,CASSFQGAQTLEQYF,TGTGCCAGCAGTTTTCAGGGGGCGCAAACTCTCGAGCAGTACTTC
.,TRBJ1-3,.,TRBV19,CASSLTGTGNTIYF,TGTGCCAGTAGCCTCACAGGGACAGGAAACACCATATATTTT
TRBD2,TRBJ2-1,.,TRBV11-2,CASSLGAGSYNEQFF,TGTGCCAGCAGCTTGGGAGCGGGGTCCTACAATGAGCAGTTCTTC